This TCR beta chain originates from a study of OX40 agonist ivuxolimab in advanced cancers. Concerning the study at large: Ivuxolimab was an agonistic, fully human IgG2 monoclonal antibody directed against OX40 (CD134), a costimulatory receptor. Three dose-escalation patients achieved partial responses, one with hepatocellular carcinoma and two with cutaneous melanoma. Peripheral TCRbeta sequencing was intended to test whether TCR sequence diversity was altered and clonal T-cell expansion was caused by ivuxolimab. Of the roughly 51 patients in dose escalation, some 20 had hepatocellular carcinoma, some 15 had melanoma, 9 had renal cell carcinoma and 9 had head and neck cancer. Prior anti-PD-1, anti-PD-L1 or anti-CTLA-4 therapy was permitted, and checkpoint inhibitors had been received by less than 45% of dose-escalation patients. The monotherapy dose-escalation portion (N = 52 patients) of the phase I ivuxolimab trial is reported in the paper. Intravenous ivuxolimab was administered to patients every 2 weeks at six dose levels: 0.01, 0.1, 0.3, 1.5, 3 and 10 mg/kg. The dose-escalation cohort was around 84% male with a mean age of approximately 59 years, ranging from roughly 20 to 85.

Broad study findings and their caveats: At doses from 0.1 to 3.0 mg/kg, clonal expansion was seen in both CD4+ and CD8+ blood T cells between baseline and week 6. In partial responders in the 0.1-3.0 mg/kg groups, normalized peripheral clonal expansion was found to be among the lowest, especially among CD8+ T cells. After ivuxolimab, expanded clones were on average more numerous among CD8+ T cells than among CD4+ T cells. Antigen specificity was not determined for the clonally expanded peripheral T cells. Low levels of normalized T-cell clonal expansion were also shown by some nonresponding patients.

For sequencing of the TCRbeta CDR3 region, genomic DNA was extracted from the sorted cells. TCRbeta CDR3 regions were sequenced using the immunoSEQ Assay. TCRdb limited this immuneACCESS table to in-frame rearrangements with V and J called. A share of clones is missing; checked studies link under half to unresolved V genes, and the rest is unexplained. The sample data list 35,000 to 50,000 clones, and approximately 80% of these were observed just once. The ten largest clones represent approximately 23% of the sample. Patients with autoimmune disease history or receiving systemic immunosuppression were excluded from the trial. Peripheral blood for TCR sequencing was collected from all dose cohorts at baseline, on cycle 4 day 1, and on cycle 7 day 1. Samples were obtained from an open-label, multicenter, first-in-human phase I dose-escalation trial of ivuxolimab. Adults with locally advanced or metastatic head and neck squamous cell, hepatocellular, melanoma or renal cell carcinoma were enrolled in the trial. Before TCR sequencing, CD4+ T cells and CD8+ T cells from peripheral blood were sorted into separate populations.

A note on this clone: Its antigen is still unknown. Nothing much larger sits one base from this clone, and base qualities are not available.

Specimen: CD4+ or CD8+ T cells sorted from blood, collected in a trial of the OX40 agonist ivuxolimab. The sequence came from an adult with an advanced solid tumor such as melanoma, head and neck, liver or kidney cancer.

The sequenced DNA: TGTGCCAGCAGCGCCGGACTAGCGGGAGGGGTCCAAGATACGCAGTATTTT. Its protein reads: CASSAGLAGGVQDTQYF. The receptor chain draws on TRBV9 and TRBJ2-3; 15 central bases correspond to TRBD2. After removal of 3 bases from V and 5 bases from J, the junction retains 7 bases not matched to a gene. CDR1 and CDR2, looked up from the germline V gene, are SGDLS and YYNGEE. There are 17 amino acids in the CDR3, from cysteine to phenylalanine inclusive. Only the CDR3 portion is preserved as DNA: 51 bases, with reading frame beginning at the first base.